Described below is a single T cell receptor beta chain sequence and its context. Its target antigen remains unknown. There are no base qualities to consult, and no much larger clone falls within one base. Other DNA sequences in the same sample also yield this CDR3. This record comes from a study of blood T cell repertoires in COVID-19 (dated by TCRdb to 2018 to 2020). In terms of the full investigation: The collaborator samples originated in the United States, Italy and Spain and spanned the acute and convalescent phases of COVID-19. The material from the prospective study consisted of cDNA or gDNA derived from T cells, B-cell-depleted T cells, or PBMCs. Subjects who had been exposed to COVID-19, were actively infected with it, or had recovered from it provided the deeply sampled blood TCRbeta repertoires that made up the dataset. A freely available public database, intended as a resource for researchers studying the immune response to SARS-CoV-2, is where the repertoires were released. The samples were drawn from the first 160 participants of the ongoing ImmuneRACE study and from 1,254 subjects provided by 6 global collaborators. Sample metadata almost always included a de-identified subject ID, COVID-19 status, age in years and sex. HLA class I and class II types, where available, came from metadata supplied by the sample provider rather than from assay-based typing.

The immunoSEQ Assay, a bias-controlled multiplex PCR, was used to amplify TCRbeta CDR3 regions from genomic DNA. The original pipeline was this. The number of nucleated cells in each sample was estimated from the amplification of reference gene primers within the assay. To quantify the absolute abundance of each unique TCRbeta CDR3 rearrangement, sequence reads were collapsed and filtered. For each sample, productive Simpson clonality was calculated as the square root of Simpson's diversity index over productive rearrangements. TCRdb's version of the immuneACCESS table is confined to in-frame rearrangements and falls short of the full clone set. An unresolved V gene accounts for under half of the shortfall where checked; the remainder is of unknown origin. D and trimming come from the DNA, and the V and J calls and clone size come from that table. The sample has some 180,000 clones on record, around 86% of them singletons. 5.5% to 7.5% of the sample rests with the top ten.

Each collaborating institution followed its own protocols to collect whole blood in K2EDTA tubes. For TCRbeta analysis, collaborators shipped samples as frozen whole blood, isolated PBMCs, or DNA extracted from either of those sample types. The paper's findings and limits, for the study overall: How much clinical and demographic metadata was included differed by source and by participant, and the metadata was provided uncurated.

Including cysteine and phenylalanine, the CDR3 has 16 amino acids. The CDR3 DNA has 48 bases and is translated from base 1. Trimming leaves V shorter by 0 bases and J shorter by 4 bases, with the junction holding 5 bases beyond the gene matches. From a lookup of the germline V gene, CDR1 and CDR2 are SGDLS and YYNGEE. The source of this sequence is a man in his forties with acute or convalescent COVID-19. The specimen sequenced was peripheral blood. The V and J segments used are TRBV9 and TRBJ2-1; 9 of the junction bases match TRBD2. The CDR3 amino acid sequence is: CASSVGGSGGYNEQFF. The sequenced DNA: TGTGCCAGCAGCGTAGGCGGTAGCGGGGGTTACAATGAGCAGTTCTTC.